This T cell receptor beta chain stems from a study of cytomegalovirus exposure and HLA in healthy donors. Primers: 60 Vbeta forward and 13 Jbeta reverse. Repertoires were generated with immunoSEQ multiplex PCR, while TCRdb's copy carries only in-frame clones and drops some. Recorded for this sample: approximately 130,000 clones. The CDR3 runs 14 residues. Looked up from germline, CDR1 is SGHDT and CDR2 is YYEEEE. Trimming removed 0 bases from V and 8 bases from J, with 11 bases in between. This receptor was obtained from a woman aged 60-75 years in good health and CMV-seronegative. What was sequenced was PBMCs. The V gene is TRBV5-6, the J gene TRBJ1-4; D is unclear. CDR3 sequence: CASSLAGRREKLFF. The CDR3 DNA reads TGTGCCAGCAGCTTGGCGGGAAGAAGGGAAAAACTGTTTTTT.